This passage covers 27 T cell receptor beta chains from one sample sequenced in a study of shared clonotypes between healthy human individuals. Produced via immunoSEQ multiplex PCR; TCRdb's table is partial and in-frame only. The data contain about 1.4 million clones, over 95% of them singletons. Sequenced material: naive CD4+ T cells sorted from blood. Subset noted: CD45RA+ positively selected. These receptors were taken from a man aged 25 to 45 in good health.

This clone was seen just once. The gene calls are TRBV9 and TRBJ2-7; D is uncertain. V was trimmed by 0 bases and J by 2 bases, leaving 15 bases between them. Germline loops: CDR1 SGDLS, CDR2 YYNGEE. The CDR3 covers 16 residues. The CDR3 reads CASSVGDPASAYEQYF. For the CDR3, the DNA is TGTGCCAGCAGCGTAGGGGATCCCGCCTCAGCCTACGAGCAGTACTTC.

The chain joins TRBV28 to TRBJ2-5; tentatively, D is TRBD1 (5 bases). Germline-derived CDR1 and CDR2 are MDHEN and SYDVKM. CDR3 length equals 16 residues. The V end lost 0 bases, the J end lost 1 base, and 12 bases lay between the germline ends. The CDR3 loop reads CASSLWGRLLQETQYF. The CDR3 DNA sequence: TGTGCCAGCAGTTTATGGGGGCGGCTTCTCCAAGAGACCCAGTACTTC.

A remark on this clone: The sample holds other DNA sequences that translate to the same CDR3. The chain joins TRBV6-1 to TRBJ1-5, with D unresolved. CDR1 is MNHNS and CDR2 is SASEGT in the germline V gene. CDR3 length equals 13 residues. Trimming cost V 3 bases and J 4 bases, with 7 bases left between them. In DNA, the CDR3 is TGTGCCAGCAGTGAGCGAGGGAATCAGCCCCAGCATTTT. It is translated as CASSERGNQPQHF.

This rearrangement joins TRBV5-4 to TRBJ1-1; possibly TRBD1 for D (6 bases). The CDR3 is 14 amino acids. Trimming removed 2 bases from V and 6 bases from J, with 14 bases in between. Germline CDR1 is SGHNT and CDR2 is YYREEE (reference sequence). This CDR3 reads CASSFMDSRAEAFF. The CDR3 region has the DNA TGTGCCAGCAGCTTCATGGACAGTCGCGCTGAAGCTTTCTTT.

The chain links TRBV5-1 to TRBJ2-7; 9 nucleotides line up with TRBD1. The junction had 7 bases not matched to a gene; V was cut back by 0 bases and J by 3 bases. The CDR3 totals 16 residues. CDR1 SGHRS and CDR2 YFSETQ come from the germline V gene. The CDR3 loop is CASSLGPRQGDYEQYF. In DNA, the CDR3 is TGCGCCAGCAGCTTGGGGCCCCGACAGGGGGACTACGAGCAGTACTTC.

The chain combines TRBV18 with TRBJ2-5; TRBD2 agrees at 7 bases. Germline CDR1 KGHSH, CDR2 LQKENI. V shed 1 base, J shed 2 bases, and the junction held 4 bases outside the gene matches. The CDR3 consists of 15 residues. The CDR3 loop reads CASSPQTGGQETQYF. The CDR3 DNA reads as TGTGCCAGCTCACCACAGACGGGAGGACAAGAGACCCAGTACTTC.

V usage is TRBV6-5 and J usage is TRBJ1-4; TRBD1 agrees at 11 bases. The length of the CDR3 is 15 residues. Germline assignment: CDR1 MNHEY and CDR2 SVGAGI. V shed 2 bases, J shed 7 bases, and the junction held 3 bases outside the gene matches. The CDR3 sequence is CASSYRTGGREKLFF. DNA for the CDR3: TGTGCCAGCAGTTACCGGACAGGGGGCCGTGAAAAACTGTTTTTT.

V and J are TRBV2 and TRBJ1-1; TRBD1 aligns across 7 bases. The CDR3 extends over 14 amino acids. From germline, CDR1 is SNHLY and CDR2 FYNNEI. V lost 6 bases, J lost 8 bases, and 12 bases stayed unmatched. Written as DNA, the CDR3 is TGTGCCAGCAGCGCGGGACAGACAAACCCAGAAGCTTTCTTT. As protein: CASSAGQTNPEAFF.

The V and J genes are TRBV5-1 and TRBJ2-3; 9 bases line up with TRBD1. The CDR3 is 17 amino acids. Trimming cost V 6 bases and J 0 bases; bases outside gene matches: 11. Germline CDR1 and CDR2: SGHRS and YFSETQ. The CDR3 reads CASISGTGPPSTDTQYF. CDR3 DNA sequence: TGCGCCAGCATATCCGGGACAGGGCCGCCTAGCACAGATACGCAGTATTTT.

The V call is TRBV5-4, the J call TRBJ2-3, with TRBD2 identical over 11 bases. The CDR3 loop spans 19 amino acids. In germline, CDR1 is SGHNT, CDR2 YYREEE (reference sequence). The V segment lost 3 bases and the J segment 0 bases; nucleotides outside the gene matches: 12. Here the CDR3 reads CASSSRLAGRVKSTDTQYF. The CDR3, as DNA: TGTGCCAGCAGCTCCCGACTAGCGGGAAGGGTTAAGAGCACAGATACGCAGTATTTT.

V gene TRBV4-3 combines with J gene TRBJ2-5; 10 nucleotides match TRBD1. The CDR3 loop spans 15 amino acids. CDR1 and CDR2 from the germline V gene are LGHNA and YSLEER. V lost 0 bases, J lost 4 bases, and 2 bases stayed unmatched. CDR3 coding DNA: TGCGCCAGCAGCCAAGACGGACAGGGGGTAGAGACCCAGTACTTC. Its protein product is CASSQDGQGVETQYF.

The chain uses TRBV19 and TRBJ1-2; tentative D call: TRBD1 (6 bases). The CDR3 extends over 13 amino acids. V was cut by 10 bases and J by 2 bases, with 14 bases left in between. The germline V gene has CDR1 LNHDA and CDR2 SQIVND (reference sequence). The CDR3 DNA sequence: TGTGCCACTCTCTGGACAGAAAACTATGGCTACACCTTC. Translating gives CATLWTENYGYTF.

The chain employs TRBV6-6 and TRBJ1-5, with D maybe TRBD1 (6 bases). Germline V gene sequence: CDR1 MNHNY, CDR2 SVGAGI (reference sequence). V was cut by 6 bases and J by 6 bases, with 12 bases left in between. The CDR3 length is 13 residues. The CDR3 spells CASSRGGGQPQHF. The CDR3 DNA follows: TGTGCCAGCAGCAGGGGTGGAGGTCAGCCCCAGCATTTT.

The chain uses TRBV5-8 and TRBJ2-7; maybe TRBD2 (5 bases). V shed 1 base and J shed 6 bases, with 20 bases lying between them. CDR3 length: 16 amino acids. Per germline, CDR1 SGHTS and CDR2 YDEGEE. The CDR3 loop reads CASSLSGRGLGFEQYF. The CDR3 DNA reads TGTGCCAGCAGCTTGAGTGGTCGGGGTTTGGGATTCGAGCAGTACTTC.

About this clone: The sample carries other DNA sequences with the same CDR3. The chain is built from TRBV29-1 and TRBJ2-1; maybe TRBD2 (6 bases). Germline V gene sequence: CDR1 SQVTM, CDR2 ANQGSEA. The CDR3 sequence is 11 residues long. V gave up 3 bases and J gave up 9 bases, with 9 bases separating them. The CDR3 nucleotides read TGCAGCGTTGAGCGGGGTGGTGAGCAGTTCTTC. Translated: CSVERGGEQFF.

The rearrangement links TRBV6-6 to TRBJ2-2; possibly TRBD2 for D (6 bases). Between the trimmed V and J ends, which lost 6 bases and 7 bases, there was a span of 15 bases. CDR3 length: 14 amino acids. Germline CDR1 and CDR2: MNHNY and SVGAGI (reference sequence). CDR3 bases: TGTGCCAGCAGCCGGCGGAGGGACGGCGGGGAGCTGTTTTTT. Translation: CASSRRRDGGELFF.

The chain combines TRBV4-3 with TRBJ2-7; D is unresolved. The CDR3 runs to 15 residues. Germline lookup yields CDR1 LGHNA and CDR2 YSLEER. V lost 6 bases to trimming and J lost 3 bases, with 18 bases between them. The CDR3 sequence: CASRQQVTPDYEQYF. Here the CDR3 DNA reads TGCGCCAGCAGACAGCAGGTGACCCCAGACTACGAGCAGTACTTC.

The CDR3 loop is CASSGTGGESSGANVLTF. The CDR3 coding sequence is TGCGCCAGCAGCGGGACAGGTGGGGAATCCTCTGGGGCCAACGTCCTGACTTTC. The chain recombines TRBV5-1 with TRBJ2-6; 8 nucleotides agree with TRBD1. From germline, CDR1 is SGHRS and CDR2 YFSETQ. The V gene end was trimmed by 4 bases and the J gene end by 0 bases; junction bases not matched to a gene: 9. This CDR3 region has 18 residues.

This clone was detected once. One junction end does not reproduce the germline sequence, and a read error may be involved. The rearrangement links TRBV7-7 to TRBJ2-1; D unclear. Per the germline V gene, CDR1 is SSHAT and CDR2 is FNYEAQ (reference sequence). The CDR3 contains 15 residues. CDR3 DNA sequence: TGTGCTAGCAGCCCCCGGGTTTCTTCCTACAATGAGCAGTTCTTC. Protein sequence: CASSPRVSSYNEQFF.

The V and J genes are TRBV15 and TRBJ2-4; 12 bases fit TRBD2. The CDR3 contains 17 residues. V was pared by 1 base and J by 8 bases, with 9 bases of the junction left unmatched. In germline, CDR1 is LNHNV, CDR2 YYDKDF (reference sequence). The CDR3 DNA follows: TGTGCCACCAGCAGAGTCCTAGCGGGAGGGCCGAGGGACATTCAGTACTTC. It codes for CATSRVLAGGPRDIQYF.

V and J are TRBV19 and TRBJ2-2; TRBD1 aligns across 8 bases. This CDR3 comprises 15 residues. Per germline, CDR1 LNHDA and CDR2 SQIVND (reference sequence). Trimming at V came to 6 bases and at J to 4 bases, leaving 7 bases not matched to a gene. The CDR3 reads CASSPADRATGELFF. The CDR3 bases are TGTGCCAGTAGCCCGGCGGACAGGGCCACCGGGGAGCTGTTTTTT.

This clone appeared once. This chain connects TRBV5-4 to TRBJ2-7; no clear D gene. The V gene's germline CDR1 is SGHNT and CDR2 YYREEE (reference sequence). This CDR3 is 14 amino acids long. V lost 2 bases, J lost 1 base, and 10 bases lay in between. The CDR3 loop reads CASSFPWVSYEQYF. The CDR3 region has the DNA TGTGCCAGCAGCTTTCCCTGGGTTTCCTACGAGCAGTACTTC.

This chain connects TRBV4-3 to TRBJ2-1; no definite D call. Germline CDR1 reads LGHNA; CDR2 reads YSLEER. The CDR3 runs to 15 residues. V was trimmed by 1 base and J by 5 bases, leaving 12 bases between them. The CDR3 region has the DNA TGCGCCAGCAGCCAAGTTTGGCACGCCAACAATGAGCAGTTCTTC. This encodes CASSQVWHANNEQFF.

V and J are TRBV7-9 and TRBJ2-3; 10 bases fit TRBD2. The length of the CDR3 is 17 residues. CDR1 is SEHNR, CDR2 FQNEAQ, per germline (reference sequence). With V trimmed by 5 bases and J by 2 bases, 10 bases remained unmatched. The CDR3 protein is CASSPRLAGPSTDTQYF. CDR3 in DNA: TGTGCCAGCAGCCCCCGACTAGCGGGTCCTTCCACAGATACGCAGTATTTT. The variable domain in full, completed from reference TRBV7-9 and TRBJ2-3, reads DTGVSQNPRHKITKRGQNVTFRCDPISEHNRLYWYRQTLGQGPEFLTYFQNEAQLEKSRLLSDRFSAERPKGSFSTLEIQRTEQGDSAMYLCASSPRLAGPSTDTQYFGPGTRLTVL.

CDR3 region: CASSPPGTGIYGYTF. The CDR3, as DNA: TGTGCCAGCAGTCCCCCCGGGACAGGGATATATGGCTACACCTTC. The chain employs TRBV28 and TRBJ1-2; 9 bases match TRBD1. The length of the CDR3 is 15 residues. Trimming took 5 bases from V and 5 from J; bases not matched to a gene: 9. The germline V gene encodes CDR1 MDHEN and CDR2 SYDVKM.

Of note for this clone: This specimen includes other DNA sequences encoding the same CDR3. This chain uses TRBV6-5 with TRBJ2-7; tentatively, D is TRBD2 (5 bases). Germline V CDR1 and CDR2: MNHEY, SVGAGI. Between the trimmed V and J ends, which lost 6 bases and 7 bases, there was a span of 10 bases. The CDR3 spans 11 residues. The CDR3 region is CASSTPGEQYF. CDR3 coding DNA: TGTGCCAGCAGCACCCCGGGGGAGCAGTACTTC.

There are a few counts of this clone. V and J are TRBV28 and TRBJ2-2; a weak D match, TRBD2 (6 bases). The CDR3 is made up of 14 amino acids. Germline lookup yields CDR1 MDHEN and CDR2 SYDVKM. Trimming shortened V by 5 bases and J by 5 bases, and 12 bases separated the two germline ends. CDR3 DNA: TGTGCCAGCAGTCGGGAGTTGATAACCGGGGAGCTGTTTTTT. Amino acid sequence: CASSRELITGELFF.